One and the same sample provided the 3 T cell receptor beta chains below, sequenced in a study of CD4 T cells in relation to SARS-CoV-2 and coronaviruses (dated by TCRdb to the early 2020s). Libraries were prepared through the immunoSEQ multiplex PCR assay. TCRdb carries this immuneACCESS record with in-frame sequences only. Its versions omit some clonotypes, under half of them owing to an unresolved V gene in the studies checked, with the rest unexplained. This sample lists some 19,000 clones; approximately 76% were detected once. The ten biggest clones cover about 15% of the sample. No cognate antigen is known for these TCRs. CD4+ T cells from unexposed donors were collected before the COVID-19 pandemic (2011-2018). After roughly 11 days of culture, CD4+ T cells were isolated with the EasySep CD4+ T cell isolation kit. Sequenced input: CD4+ T cells from PBMCs, cultured in vitro. The receptors stem from a human donor in good health.

The chain carries TRBV28 and TRBJ2-7, with 7 bases matching TRBD1. The CDR3 is 13 residues long. Germline V gene lookup returns CDR1 MDHEN and CDR2 SYDVKM. Unmatched junction bases numbered 8, after V lost 6 bases and J lost 6 bases. DNA of the CDR3: TGTGCCAGCAGCCCTGACAGGGCCGGCGAGCAGTACTTC. It is translated as CASSPDRAGEQYF.

This chain uses TRBV19 with TRBJ1-4; 12 positions match TRBD1. The J segment lost 1 base and the V segment lost 1 base, leaving 7 bases of the junction unmatched. The CDR3 totals 19 residues. Germline V lookup: CDR1 LNHDA, CDR2 SQIVND (reference sequence). The CDR3 sequence is CASSIVGTGGVGTNEKLFF. CDR3 coding DNA: TGTGCCAGTAGTATAGTCGGGACAGGGGGCGTTGGAACTAATGAAAAACTGTTTTTT.

V is TRBV20-1 and J is TRBJ2-1; 11 nucleotides line up with TRBD2. The germline V gene encodes CDR1 DFQATT and CDR2 SNEGSKA (reference sequence). The CDR3 totals 17 residues. V gave up 3 bases and J gave up 4 bases; unmatched junction bases: 11. CDR3 nucleotide sequence: TGCAGTGCTAGTGTAATAGCGGGAGGGAATATGTACAATGAGCAGTTCTTC. Translating it yields CSASVIAGGNMYNEQFF.